This T cell receptor (beta chain) was retrieved from a study of shared clonotypes between healthy human individuals. The data were produced by immunoSEQ multiplex PCR, yet TCRdb's version contains in-frame clones alone and is incomplete. The sample shows around 530,000 clones, around 78% of them seen only once. The sequence was collected from a woman aged 40 to 50 in good health. Some clones in this sample may be carry-over from other donors' samples. Sequencing was done on a sample of PBMCs.

The CDR3 DNA reads TGTGCCACCTCCTCGCCGAGGGACGTAACCCCCTACGAGCAGTACTTC. Protein product: CATSSPRDVTPYEQYF. The V and J genes are TRBV28 and TRBJ2-7; the D call may be TRBD1 or TRBD2 (5 bases each). The CDR3 spans 16 residues. V lost 10 bases, J lost 2 bases, and 24 bases lay in between. Germline V gene sequence: CDR1 MDHEN, CDR2 SYDVKM. Combining the CDR3 with reference TRBV28 and TRBJ2-7 gives the whole variable domain DVKVTQSSRYLVKRTGEKVFLECVQDMDHENMFWYRQDPGLGLRLIYFSYDVKMKEKGDIPEGYSVSREKKERFSLILESASTNQTSMYLCATSSPRDVTPYEQYFGPGTRLTVT.